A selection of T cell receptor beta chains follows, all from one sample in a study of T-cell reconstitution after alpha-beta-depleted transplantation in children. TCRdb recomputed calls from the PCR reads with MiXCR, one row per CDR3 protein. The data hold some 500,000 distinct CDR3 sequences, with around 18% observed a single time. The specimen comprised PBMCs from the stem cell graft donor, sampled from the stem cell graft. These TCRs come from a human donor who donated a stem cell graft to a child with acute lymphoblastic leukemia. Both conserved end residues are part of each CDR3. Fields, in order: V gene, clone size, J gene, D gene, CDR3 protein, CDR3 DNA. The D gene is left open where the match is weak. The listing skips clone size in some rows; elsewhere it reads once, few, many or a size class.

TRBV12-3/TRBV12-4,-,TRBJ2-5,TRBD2,CASSFIGGLQETQYF,TGTGCCAGCAGTTTTATCGGGGGACTACAAGAGACCCAGTACTTC
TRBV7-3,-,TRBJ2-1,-,CASSRGNDNEQFF,TGTGCCAGCTCACGGGGAAATGACAATGAGCAGTTCTTC
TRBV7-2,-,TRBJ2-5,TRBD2,CASSSSGRLETQYF,TGTGCCAGCAGCAGTAGCGGGAGGCTAGAGACCCAGTACTTC
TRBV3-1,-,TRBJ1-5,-,CASSPGIGIGTQPQHF,TGTGCCAGCAGCCCAGGTATCGGTATAGGGACTCAGCCCCAGCATTTT
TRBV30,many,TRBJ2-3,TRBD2,CAWSFSTSGKQYF,TGTGCCTGGAGTTTCTCGACTAGCGGGAAGCAGTATTTT
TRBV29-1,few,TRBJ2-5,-,CSAPQETQYF,TGCAGCGCTCCCCAAGAGACCCAGTACTTC
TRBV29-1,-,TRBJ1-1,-,CSVDGGWNTEAFF,TGCAGCGTTGATGGCGGGTGGAACACTGAAGCTTTCTTT
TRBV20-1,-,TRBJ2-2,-,CSAQGRESTGELFF,TGCAGTGCCCAGGGGCGGGAGAGCACCGGGGAGCTGTTTTTT
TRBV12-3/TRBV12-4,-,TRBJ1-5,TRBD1,CASGLTGEGNQPQHF,TGTGCCAGCGGCCTAACAGGGGAAGGCAATCAGCCCCAGCATTTT
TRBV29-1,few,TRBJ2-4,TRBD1,CSVGKQGARNIQYF,TGCAGCGTTGGGAAGCAGGGGGCGCGAAACATTCAGTACTTC
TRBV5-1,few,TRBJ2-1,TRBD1,CASRLRLGQDNEQFF,TGCGCCAGCCGCCTTAGACTTGGACAGGACAATGAGCAGTTCTTC
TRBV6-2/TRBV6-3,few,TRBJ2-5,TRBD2,CASSLLAATQETQYF,TGTGCCAGCAGCCTGCTAGCGGCCACACAAGAGACCCAGTACTTC
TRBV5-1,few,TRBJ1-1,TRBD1,CASSDGTGMQNTEAFF,TGCGCCAGCAGCGATGGGACAGGGATGCAGAACACTGAAGCTTTCTTT
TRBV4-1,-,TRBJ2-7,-,CASSQDESYEQYF,TGCGCCAGCAGCCAAGATGAGAGCTACGAGCAGTACTTC
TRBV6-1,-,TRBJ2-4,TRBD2,CAVSSGMGGNIQYF,TGTGCCGTATCTAGCGGGATGGGGGGAAACATTCAGTACTTC
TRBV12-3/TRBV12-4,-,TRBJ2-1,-,CASSLGGRQQFF,TGTGCCAGCAGTTTGGGGGGCCGTCAGCAGTTCTTC
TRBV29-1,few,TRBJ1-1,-,CSVLGGGTEAFF,TGCAGCGTTCTGGGGGGGGGCACTGAAGCTTTCTTT
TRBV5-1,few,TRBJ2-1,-,CASAVFSYNEQFF,TGCGCCAGCGCGGTTTTCTCCTACAATGAGCAGTTCTTC
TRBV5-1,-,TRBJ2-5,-,CASSNSLGVGEETQYF,TGCGCCAGCAGCAATTCGCTAGGGGTAGGGGAAGAGACCCAGTACTTC
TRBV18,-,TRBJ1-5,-,CASSGGREQPQHF,TGTGCCAGCTCGGGAGGTAGGGAACAGCCCCAGCATTTT
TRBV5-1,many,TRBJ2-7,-,CASSGAYEQYF,TGCGCCAGCAGCGGCGCTTACGAGCAGTACTTC
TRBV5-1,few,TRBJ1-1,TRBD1,CASSRTGGDVFF,TGCGCCAGCAGCCGGACAGGGGGGGACGTTTTCTTT
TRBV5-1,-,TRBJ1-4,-,CASSPRREGRSEKLFF,TGCGCCAGCAGCCCCCGCAGGGAGGGGCGATCTGAAAAACTGTTTTTT
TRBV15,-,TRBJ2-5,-,CATSRDQNGEETQYF,TGTGCCACCAGCAGAGATCAGAACGGAGAAGAGACCCAGTACTTC
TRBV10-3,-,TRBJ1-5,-,CAISAAGESQPQHF,TGTGCCATCAGCGCAGCAGGGGAGAGTCAGCCCCAGCATTTT
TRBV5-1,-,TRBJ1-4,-,CASSPPGIREKLFF,TGCGCCAGCAGCCCACCAGGGATCAGGGAAAAACTGTTTTTT
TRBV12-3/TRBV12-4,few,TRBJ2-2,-,CASSFKGTGELFF,TGTGCCAGCAGTTTTAAGGGCACCGGGGAGCTGTTTTTT
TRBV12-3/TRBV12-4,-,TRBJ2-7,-,CASSFWGFEQYF,TGTGCCAGCAGTTTCTGGGGGTTCGAGCAGTACTTC
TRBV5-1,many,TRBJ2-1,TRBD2,CASSLERGTLLSNEQFF,TGCGCCAGCAGCTTAGAGCGGGGAACTCTATTGTCCAATGAGCAGTTCTTC